The sequence of this T cell receptor (beta chain) was determined in a study of blood T cell repertoires in COVID-19. Overall study context: The cDNA or gDNA used as material had been derived from T cells, B-cell-depleted T cells, or PBMCs.

Authors' data handling: Reference gene primer amplification yielded estimated nucleated cell counts. The assay was immunoSEQ multiplex PCR, and TCRdb's table has in-frame clones only and misses some. The DNA was the basis for D and trimming; V, J and clone size are from that table. The table lists about 190,000 clones, just under 80% of them singletons. The CDR3 extends over 14 amino acids. With 8 bases clipped from V and 1 base from J, the junction kept 7 bases outside the gene matches. Germline assignment: CDR1 MDHEN and CDR2 SYDVKM. What was sequenced was peripheral blood. This clonotype was sampled from a woman at least 80 years old with active or convalescent COVID-19. The J gene is TRBJ1-1, the V gene TRBV28; 7 bases agree with TRBD1. CDR3 nucleotide sequence: TGTGCCAGCGAATCCTACAGGGGGAACACTGAAGCTTTCTTT. Its translation: CASESYRGNTEAFF.